This T cell receptor (beta chain) was found in a study of T cell responses to AZD1222 COVID-19 vaccine. Profiling relied on immunoSEQ multiplex PCR, and the TCRdb table lists in-frame clones only, not all of them. Of about 120,000 clones listed, approximately 90% are singletons. CDR3 length: 13 amino acids. The germline CDR1 and CDR2 sequences are LGHNA and YSLEER. V lost 0 bases and J 3 bases, leaving 6 bases between the germline ends. This TCR came from an adult who received the AZD1222 COVID-19 vaccine. The gene calls are TRBV4-3 and TRBJ2-7; D gene uncertain. This specimen was peripheral blood, taken 28 days after the second AZD1222 dose. CDR3 nucleotides: TGCGCCAGCAGCCAAGACCCGGACTACGAGCAGTACTTC. This codes for CASSQDPDYEQYF.